This TCR beta chain originates from a study of shared clonotypes between healthy human individuals. Here immunoSEQ multiplex PCR was the method, and the copy in TCRdb shows in-frame clones only, minus some. The sample includes 950,000 to 1,100,000 clones, about 84% of them seen just once. This CDR3 is 16 amino acids long. V gave up 5 bases and J gave up 7 bases; unmatched junction bases: 12. Germline-derived CDR1 and CDR2 are SGHDT and YYEEEE. J is TRBJ2-2 and V is TRBV5-6; 9 bases agree with TRBD1. The sample consisted of memory CD4+ T cells from PBMCs. Documented subset: CD45RA-negative fraction. The receptor comes from a man aged 18 to 30 in good health. Some clones in this sample may be carry-over from other donors' samples. Here the CDR3 DNA reads TGTGCCAGCAGTTGGGGAGACAGGGGGATAAACGGGGAGCTGTTTTTT. It codes for CASSWGDRGINGELFF.